What follows are 2 T cell receptor beta chains derived from one specimen sequenced in a study of PD-1 blockade in classical Hodgkin lymphoma. Every patient relapsed after autologous stem cell transplantation, and brentuximab vedotin exposure varied. This table comes from immunoSEQ multiplex PCR, and its TCRdb copy is limited to in-frame clones, with some not included. Here the sample spans 43,000 or so clones, roughly 90% being singletons. The sample was peripheral blood mononuclear cells (PBMCs), taken at baseline. These receptor sequences come from a human donor with classical Hodgkin lymphoma.

The chain links TRBV7-9 to TRBJ2-4; a possible D gene is TRBD2 (6 bases). The CDR3 is 15 residues long. The V end lost 2 bases, the J end lost 8 bases, and 16 bases lay between the germline ends. Germline-derived CDR1 and CDR2 are SEHNR and FQNEAQ (reference sequence). The CDR3 DNA reads as TGTGCCAGCAGCTTATTACAGGCGGGGATGGACATTCAGTACTTC. Translating it yields CASSLLQAGMDIQYF.

This clone showed up just once. V usage is TRBV7-2 and J usage is TRBJ1-4, with a weak D call TRBD1 (5 bases). Trimming stripped 1 base from V and 8 bases from J, with 14 bases between. Germline V gene sequence: CDR1 SGHTA, CDR2 FQGNSA. This CDR3 has 15 residues. The CDR3 loop reads CASSLEAGISEKLFF. CDR3 sequence (DNA): TGTGCCAGCAGCTTAGAGGCAGGGATTTCCGAAAAACTGTTTTTT.